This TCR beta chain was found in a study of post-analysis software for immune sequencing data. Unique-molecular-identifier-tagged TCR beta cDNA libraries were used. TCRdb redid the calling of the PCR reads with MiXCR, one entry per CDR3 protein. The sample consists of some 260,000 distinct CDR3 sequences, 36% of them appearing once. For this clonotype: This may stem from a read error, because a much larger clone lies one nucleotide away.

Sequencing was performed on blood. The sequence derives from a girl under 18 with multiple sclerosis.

CDR3 nucleotide sequence: TGCAGCGTTGTTCTAGCGGGAGCCAATGAGCAGTACTTC. This sequence encodes CSVVLAGANEQYF. The J gene is TRBJ2-5, the V gene TRBV29-1, with 10 nucleotides matching TRBD2. The CDR3 is 13 amino acids. After removal of 4 bases from V and 11 bases from J, the junction contained 10 bases not matched to a gene. CDR1 and CDR2 (germline): SQVTM, ANQGSEA.